The 7 T cell receptor beta chains presented below share a single source sample, sequenced in a study of cytomegalovirus exposure and HLA in healthy donors. It was with 60 Vbeta and 13 Jbeta primers that the PCR ran. Repertoires were generated with immunoSEQ multiplex PCR, while TCRdb's copy carries only in-frame clones and drops some. Among 150,000 or so clones, around three quarters were seen once, and the ten largest hold approximately 2.3%. Sequencing input: PBMCs. Receptor source: a woman in her fifties or sixties in good health and CMV-seropositive.

This clone has just a few counts. The chain recombines TRBV5-4 with TRBJ2-1, with D perhaps matching TRBD2 (5 bases). The CDR3 consists of 13 residues. Germline lookup yields CDR1 SGHNT and CDR2 YYREEE (reference sequence). This CDR3 is CAFGSVRGNEQFF. Here the CDR3 DNA reads TGTGCGTTTGGATCGGTGAGAGGGAATGAGCAGTTCTTC.

This chain uses TRBV27 with TRBJ1-1; 12 bases match TRBD1. Per the germline V gene, CDR1 is MNHEY and CDR2 is SMNVEV (reference sequence). Trimming cost V 4 bases and J 4 bases; bases outside gene matches: 4. This CDR3 has 15 residues. CDR3 bases: TGTGCCAGCAGTTCCGGGACAGGGGGCCGCACTGAAGCTTTCTTT. Translating gives CASSSGTGGRTEAFF.

This chain links TRBV29-1 with TRBJ2-3; 11 nucleotides align to TRBD2. Trimming cost V 3 bases and J 6 bases; bases outside gene matches: 5. Germline lookup yields CDR1 SQVTM and CDR2 ANQGSEA. The CDR3 has 14 amino acids. CDR3 DNA sequence: TGCAGCGTTGATATTTCTAGCGGGAGGGATACGCAGTATTTT. It is translated as CSVDISSGRDTQYF.

The chain recombines TRBV9 with TRBJ1-4; D is possibly TRBD1 (6 bases). The V end lost 0 bases, the J end lost 1 base, and 13 bases lay between the germline ends. This CDR3 comprises 17 residues. Germline CDR1 is SGDLS and CDR2 is YYNGEE. CDR3 sequence (DNA): TGTGCCAGCAGCGTAGGGGGGGGCAGCCAAACTAATGAAAAACTGTTTTTT. It translates to CASSVGGGSQTNEKLFF. Combining the CDR3 with reference TRBV9 and TRBJ1-4 gives the whole variable domain DSGVTQTPKHLITATGQRVTLRCSPRSGDLSVYWYQQSLDQGLQFLIQYYNGEERAKGNILERFSAQQFPDLHSELNLSSLELGDSALYFCASSVGGGSQTNEKLFFGSGTQLSVL.

This clone was observed once. The chain uses TRBV30 and TRBJ1-1, with 7 bases aligning to TRBD1. CDR1 GTSNPN and CDR2 SVGIG come from the germline V gene (reference sequence). Trimming removed 3 bases from V and 3 bases from J; junction bases left unmatched: 4. This CDR3 contains 13 residues. Here the CDR3 reads CAWRQGEYTEAFF. The CDR3 DNA reads TGTGCCTGGAGGCAGGGGGAGTACACTGAAGCTTTCTTT.

This clone appeared a few times. DNA for the CDR3: TGCGCCAGCAGTAGGGACAGTTACAATGAGCAGTTCTTC. Translating gives CASSRDSYNEQFF. This chain joins TRBV10-1 and TRBJ2-1; 7 bases agree with TRBD1. CDR3 size: 13 residues. CDR1 and CDR2 (germline): WNHNN, SYGVQD (reference sequence). With 5 bases clipped from V and 4 bases from J, the junction kept 2 bases outside the gene matches.

V gene TRBV2 combines with J gene TRBJ2-3, with a possible D match to TRBD2 (5 bases). The germline V gene encodes CDR1 SNHLY and CDR2 FYNNEI. Trimming took 6 bases from V and 8 from J, leaving 18 bases between them. The CDR3 is made up of 14 amino acids. CDR3 bases: TGTGCCAGCAGACTAGAAGGGCTAGATGGTACGCAGTATTTT. Its protein is CASRLEGLDGTQYF.